The clone carrying this TCR beta chain was found many times. No antigen is known for it. Germline CDR1 reads SGHAT; CDR2 reads FQNNGV. The CDR3 length is 15 residues. With 1 base removed from V and 5 bases from J, the gap between germline ends came to 11 bases. The sample belongs to a study of T cell repertoires in cytomegalovirus infection. Study in general: It can be stated that public TCR beta signatures indicated CMV infection as well as a matching HLA type. The study's findings and limits: The ex vivo response was dominated by HLA-C-restricted CMV-specific TCR beta clonotypes.

TCRdb itself ran the reads through MiXCR, one entry per CDR3 protein. This sample yields roughly 500,000 distinct CDR3 sequences, of which around 11% are seen a single time; around 9.6% belongs to the top ten. The sample was PBMCs. V is TRBV11-2 and J is TRBJ2-2; D unresolved. This TCR came from a human donor in good health (CMV status not recorded). Some clones in this sample may be carry-over from other donors' samples. For the CDR3, the DNA is TGTGCCAGCAGCTTAGTTAAGGATAGGACCGGGGAGCTGTTTTTT. Protein sequence: CASSLVKDRTGELFF.